The present T cell receptor (beta chain) was sequenced within a study of cytomegalovirus exposure and HLA in healthy donors. The CDR3 has 16 residues. Germline-derived CDR1 and CDR2 are LNHDA and SQIVND (reference sequence). The junction had 7 bases not matched to a gene; V was cut back by 6 bases and J by 6 bases. The primer mix had 60 Vbeta and 13 Jbeta primers. Produced via immunoSEQ multiplex PCR; TCRdb's table is partial and in-frame only. Its table records 30,000 to 35,000 clones. Sequencing input: PBMCs. The clonotype originates from a woman in her thirties or forties in good health and CMV-seropositive. The chain couples TRBV19 to TRBJ2-4; TRBD2 aligns across 14 bases. The CDR3 coding sequence is TGTGCCAGTAGGTTAACGACTAGCGGGAGGGGAAACATTCAGTACTTC. Translating gives CASRLTTSGRGNIQYF.